These T cell receptor beta chains were read from a single sample in a study of early T cells in non-severe SARS-CoV-2 infection. TCRdb reprocessed the 5' RACE reads via MiXCR and lists one record per CDR3 protein. The table includes just under 30,000 distinct CDR3 sequences, about 4.8% detected once. Sequencing was carried out using whole blood. The receptor set was obtained from an adult who was a healthcare worker with PCR-confirmed SARS-CoV-2 infection or an uninfected control (not recorded which). Both conserved end residues are trimmed from each CDR3. D genes are given only for firm matches. Size is stated for part of the rows, as once, few or many counts, or as a class when the clone is expanded.

J gene,D gene,V gene,clone size,CDR3 protein
TRBJ2-7,TRBD1,TRBV2,many,ASRGDSSYEQY
TRBJ1-2,TRBD1,TRBV2,many,ASSYTGQVLRGYT
TRBJ2-7,-,TRBV28,many,ASSPSPGINSYEQY
TRBJ2-1,-,TRBV11-2,-,ASSQPARRNEQF
TRBJ2-3,TRBD2,TRBV6-5,many,ASSPGTSGGRTQY
TRBJ1-5,TRBD1,TRBV28,many,ASTEGARRNNQPQH
TRBJ1-2,TRBD1,TRBV6-2/TRBV6-3,few,ASRDGTDYGYT
TRBJ1-1,TRBD1,TRBV6-5,few,ASRLGTVNTEAF
TRBJ2-1,TRBD1,TRBV28,many,ASSSSNPGQGIDEQF
TRBJ1-5,-,TRBV12-3/TRBV12-4,few,ASRQGSNQPQH
TRBJ2-2,-,TRBV7-9,many,ASSFETGTGELF
TRBJ2-7,TRBD2,TRBV4-2,-,ASSQAGTSGTYEQY
TRBJ1-6,TRBD1,TRBV7-2,many,ASSPGTGNSGSPLH
TRBJ1-1,-,TRBV18,few,ASSRNRDTEAF
TRBJ1-2,TRBD1,TRBV4-2,many,ASSQDGQGRGYT
TRBJ2-3,-,TRBV28,few,ASTLSPSTDTQY
TRBJ1-2,-,TRBV29-1,many,SVEVVYGYT
TRBJ2-3,TRBD1,TRBV28,many,ASSWTGYIDTQY
TRBJ2-5,TRBD2,TRBV9,few,ASSVSRGGRETQY
TRBJ2-7,TRBD2,TRBV14,-,ASSQLAGSYEQY
TRBJ2-2,-,TRBV5-1,many,ASSSAAGELF
TRBJ2-3,TRBD1,TRBV11-2,many,ASTRDRVADTQY
TRBJ2-7,-,TRBV7-8,-,ASSKRTPYEQY
TRBJ2-2,-,TRBV10-1,many,ASSESGTGELF
TRBJ2-1,TRBD1,TRBV5-6,many,ASSRTGIFSYNEQF
TRBJ2-1,TRBD2,TRBV20-1,many,SARGLAEYNEQF
TRBJ1-2,-,TRBV5-4,many,ASSLDGQGYT
TRBJ1-5,-,TRBV28,medium-sized,ASSYLLGSNQPQH
TRBJ2-1,-,TRBV3-1,many,ASSLLGARAEQF
TRBJ2-6,-,TRBV7-2,many,ASSLAGANVLT
TRBJ1-4,-,TRBV4-1,-,ASSQGPLNNEKLF
TRBJ2-2,-,TRBV5-1,-,ASSPTVTGELF
TRBJ2-5,-,TRBV6-2/TRBV6-3,-,ASSWSLAPTLQETQY
TRBJ1-1,-,TRBV18,many,ASSVGTPATEAF
TRBJ2-3,TRBD2,TRBV5-6,many,ASSPYASGFTDTQY
TRBJ2-7,TRBD2,TRBV15,many,ATSRTAGAGEGGQY
TRBJ2-3,TRBD2,TRBV12-3/TRBV12-4,many,ASSRGGRVKRDTQY
TRBJ2-7,-,TRBV4-2,medium-sized,ASSQDFGSYEQY
TRBJ2-7,TRBD1,TRBV7-2,many,ASSFDRGATEQY
TRBJ2-3,-,TRBV12-3/TRBV12-4,many,ASSLFGDTQY
TRBJ2-2,-,TRBV10-3,-,AISPTGQFTGELF
TRBJ1-5,TRBD1,TRBV7-9,few,ASSRDRGQPQH
TRBJ2-1,-,TRBV7-6,many,ASSLANEQF
TRBJ2-7,-,TRBV18,many,ASSQGYEQY
TRBJ2-3,-,TRBV2,few,ASSERGLWGTDTQY
TRBJ2-1,-,TRBV15,-,ATSRPTLNEQF
TRBJ2-1,-,TRBV7-2,many,ASSPAPGYNEQF
TRBJ2-1,TRBD2,TRBV24-1,many,ATSVTTSGGSYNEQF
TRBJ2-7,-,TRBV20-1,few,SARKTGTFTEQY
TRBJ2-4,TRBD1,TRBV7-2,few,ASSLTGVAKNIQY
TRBJ1-2,TRBD1,TRBV7-2,-,ASSFDTGGVYGYT
TRBJ1-2,-,TRBV10-3,many,AISDSLLQVANYGYT
TRBJ2-7,TRBD1,TRBV5-1,-,ASSIDRGSYEQY
TRBJ2-3,-,TRBV20-1,few,SASSDTGTDTQY
TRBJ1-4,-,TRBV5-1,many,ASSLQGTNEKLF
TRBJ2-5,-,TRBV10-1,many,ASSESTIWETQY
TRBJ2-1,TRBD2,TRBV27,many,ASSQGTSGRVRNEQF
TRBJ1-1,TRBD1,TRBV28,many,ASRSGGRMNTEAF
TRBJ2-1,-,TRBV7-7,many,ASSLGGSNEQF
TRBJ1-5,TRBD1,TRBV12-3/TRBV12-4,many,ASSFTGTGAIGQPQH